These 25 T cell receptor beta chains were all obtained from the same sample, sequenced in a study of regulatory T cells in long-lasting Graves disease. Arm-PCR with iRepertoire HTBI primers amplified the CDR3 regions for these TCR beta libraries. TCRdb re-analysed the multiplex PCR reads in MiXCR, keeping a single row per CDR3 protein. The table records over 300,000 distinct CDR3 sequences, about 20% of them present only once. Time point in this sample: persistent/refractory GD, antithyroid drugs over 5 years with positive TRAb. There was RNA extracted from PBMCs, and the TCR library was made from it. The sequencing here drew on peripheral blood mononuclear cells (PBMCs), taken when the disease was refractory, from a patient treated with antithyroid drugs. The receptors originated from a female donor with Graves disease.

V gene TRBV29-1 combines with J gene TRBJ1-2; D is possibly TRBD1 (6 bases). The CDR3 spans 11 residues. The V end was cut by 6 bases, the J end by 4 bases, with 9 bases between. The germline V gene has CDR1 SQVTM and CDR2 ANQGSEA. CDR3 in DNA: TGCAGCGTGGACAGCCTCTATGGCTACACCTTC. This sequence encodes CSVDSLYGYTF.

The chain's CDR3 is CASSATGFTNTEAFF. CDR3 DNA sequence: TGTGCCAGCAGTGCAACGGGATTCACGAACACTGAAGCTTTCTTT. The genes are TRBV6-2 or TRBV6-3 and TRBJ1-1, with unresolved D. The CDR3 spans 15 residues. The germline CDR1 and CDR2 sequences are MNHEY and SVGEGT. V was cut by 5 bases and J by 1 base, with 14 bases left in between.

The CDR3 DNA is TGCGCCAGCAGCCCACGGTTGGGGCAGCAGCCCCAGCATTTT. This translates into CASSPRLGQQPQHF. The rearrangement links TRBV4-1 to TRBJ1-5; maybe TRBD1 (5 bases). CDR1 and CDR2 (germline): MGHRA, YSYEKL. The length of the CDR3 is 14 residues. V was shortened by 4 bases and J by 7 bases, with 14 bases between the two germline ends.

This clonotype was recorded many times. V usage is TRBV15 and J usage is TRBJ2-7; no clear D gene. V was shortened by 6 bases and J by 1 base, with 10 bases between the two germline ends. Germline values: CDR1 LNHNV, CDR2 YYDKDF (reference sequence). The CDR3 covers 13 residues. The CDR3 loop is CATRGLSSYEQYF. The CDR3 bases are TGTGCCACCAGGGGCCTGTCTTCCTACGAGCAGTACTTC.

The chain has TRBV6-8 and TRBJ2-5; 7 bases align to TRBD1. The germline V gene has CDR1 MNHGY and CDR2 SAAAGT. Unmatched junction bases numbered 5, after V lost 2 bases and J lost 5 bases. The CDR3 contains 14 residues. CDR3 coding DNA: TGTGCCAGCAGTTACGGGGCAGGGGGTGAGACCCAGTACTTC. Translating it yields CASSYGAGGETQYF.

The V gene is TRBV20-1, the J gene TRBJ2-7; 9 bases map to TRBD1. V lost 3 bases and J lost 5; bases outside the gene matches: 8. Germline V gives CDR1 DFQATT, CDR2 SNEGSKA (reference sequence). The CDR3 is 14 amino acids. The CDR3 nucleotides read TGCAGTGCTAGTACCCGGGACAGGGTCAACGAGCAGTACTTC. Its protein product is CSASTRDRVNEQYF.

This clonotype was seen more than once but under ten times. V is TRBV15 and J is TRBJ2-7, with D perhaps assigned TRBD1 or TRBD2 (5 bases each). Trimming removed 4 bases from V and 2 bases from J, with 15 bases in between. CDR1 is LNHNV, CDR2 YYDKDF, per germline (reference sequence). This CDR3 is 15 amino acids long. The CDR3 reads CATSNGRDGAYEQYF. DNA for the CDR3: TGTGCCACCAGCAACGGCCGGGACGGTGCCTACGAGCAGTACTTC.

This clonotype came up many times. This chain links TRBV29-1 with TRBJ1-1; D is unclear. The CDR3 has 14 residues. Deletions cut 1 base from V and 1 base from J, with 10 bases between. Germline-derived CDR1 and CDR2 are SQVTM and ANQGSEA. The CDR3 region has the DNA TGCAGCGTTGAAGCCTGGACGGAGAACACTGAAGCTTTCTTT. This encodes CSVEAWTENTEAFF.

This clonotype was picked up many times. The chain has TRBV7-2 and TRBJ1-4; D uncertain. The germline CDR1 and CDR2 sequences are SGHTA and FQGNSA. V lost 2 bases and J lost 4, with 8 bases in between. The CDR3 covers 14 residues. CDR3 coding DNA: TGTGCCAGCAGCTTAAACGGTCGTAATGAAAAACTGTTTTTT. Encoded protein: CASSLNGRNEKLFF.

This clonotype was detected only a few times. V is TRBV7-2 and J is TRBJ2-4; 15 nucleotides agree with TRBD2. V gave up 4 bases and J gave up 3 bases; unmatched junction bases: 10. The CDR3 extends over 19 amino acids. Looked up from germline, CDR1 is SGHTA and CDR2 is FQGNSA. The CDR3 nucleotides are TGTGCCAGCAGCTCAGGACTAGCGGGAGGGCCCGTTGGCAAAAACATTCAGTACTTC. Encoded protein: CASSSGLAGGPVGKNIQYF.

The chain couples TRBV7-2 to TRBJ2-5, with 7 bases fitting TRBD1. Germline V gene lookup returns CDR1 SGHTA and CDR2 FQGNSA. The CDR3 is made up of 14 amino acids. The V and J ends lost 4 bases and 3 bases, in that order; junction bases with no gene match: 5. The CDR3 sequence is CASSYQGGEETQYF. For the CDR3, the DNA is TGTGCCAGCAGCTACCAAGGGGGCGAAGAGACCCAGTACTTC. Together with reference TRBV7-2 and TRBJ2-5, the CDR3 gives the full variable domain: GAGVSQSPSNKVTEKGKDVELRCDPISGHTALYWYRQSLGQGLEFLIYFQGNSAPDKSGLPSDRFSAERTGGSVSTLTIQRTQQEDSAVYLCASSYQGGEETQYFGPGTRLLVL.

At least ten counts were recorded for this clonotype. This rearrangement joins TRBV28 to TRBJ1-5; D is undetermined. CDR1 and CDR2 (germline): MDHEN, SYDVKM. V lost 7 bases, J lost 4 bases, and 11 bases lay in between. The CDR3 covers 13 residues. CDR3 residues: CASMSILNQPQHF. In nucleotides, the CDR3 is TGTGCCAGCATGTCCATTTTAAATCAGCCCCAGCATTTT.

The rearrangement uses TRBV20-1 and TRBJ1-1, with 8 nucleotides matching TRBD1. Per germline, CDR1 DFQATT and CDR2 SNEGSKA (reference sequence). The trim removed 6 bases at V and 2 bases at J, leaving 8 bases unmatched. CDR3 length: 14 residues. The CDR3 DNA reads TGCAGTGCCCGATGGGACAGGCGAAACACTGAAGCTTTCTTT. Protein sequence: CSARWDRRNTEAFF.

This clonotype showed up just a few times. The rearrangement uses TRBV6-1 and TRBJ1-3, with D possibly matching TRBD1 (6 bases). V was trimmed by 6 bases and J by 4 bases, leaving 13 bases between them. The germline gives CDR1 MNHNS, CDR2 SASEGT. The CDR3 is 14 amino acids. The CDR3 protein is CASRWTDRGNTIYF. For the CDR3, the DNA is TGTGCCAGCAGATGGACAGACCGCGGAAACACCATATATTTT.

This clonotype was seen more than once but under ten times. The chain joins TRBV19 to TRBJ2-7; 8 bases are a match to TRBD1. After removal of 10 bases from V and 6 bases from J, the junction contained 8 bases not matched to a gene. CDR3 length: 12 amino acids. CDR1 and CDR2 from the germline V gene are LNHDA and SQIVND (reference sequence). The CDR3 DNA is TGTGCCACGCGGACAGGGCCGGGCGAGCAGTACTTC. Its protein is CATRTGPGEQYF.

The rearrangement links TRBV9 to TRBJ1-4; 8 bases align to TRBD1. The CDR3 spans 17 residues. Germline values: CDR1 SGDLS, CDR2 YYNGEE. Losses at the gene ends were 0 bases for V and 4 bases for J; bases not matched to a gene: 8. The CDR3 DNA reads as TGTGCCAGCAGCGTAGGCTGGGGGACAGGCCTTAATGAAAAACTGTTTTTT. Its protein is CASSVGWGTGLNEKLFF.

This clonotype was seen only a few times. The chain employs TRBV3-1 and TRBJ1-3; 9 bases match TRBD1. The CDR3 totals 16 residues. V was pared by 2 bases and J by 2 bases, with 4 bases of the junction left unmatched. CDR1 and CDR2 from the germline V gene are LGHDT and YNNKEL (reference sequence). DNA of the CDR3: TGTGCCAGCAGCCAACTGGACAGGGGCCCTGGAAACACCATATATTTT. This gives the protein CASSQLDRGPGNTIYF.

The chain links TRBV18 to TRBJ1-4, with D maybe TRBD1 (6 bases). The CDR3 runs to 14 residues. The germline V gene encodes CDR1 KGHSH and CDR2 LQKENI. Trimming took off 2 bases at V and 5 bases at J, with 9 bases between the two ends. The CDR3 loop reads CASSPVGQNEKLFF. The CDR3 DNA reads TGTGCCAGCTCACCAGTGGGACAAAATGAAAAACTGTTTTTT.

The chain carries TRBV29-1 and TRBJ1-1; a weak D match, TRBD1 (5 bases). The germline V gene has CDR1 SQVTM and CDR2 ANQGSEA. Trimming removed 4 bases at V and 3 bases at J, with 21 bases between. The CDR3 runs 16 residues. Written as DNA, the CDR3 is TGCAGCGTTGCCAAGGGACCACAAATTGGGGACACTGAAGCTTTCTTT. It encodes CSVAKGPQIGDTEAFF.

The chain carries TRBV9 and TRBJ1-1; D is undetermined. There are 13 residues in the CDR3. V gave up 4 bases and J gave up 4 bases, with 11 bases separating them. CDR1 and CDR2 (germline): SGDLS, YYNGEE. CDR3 coding DNA: TGTGCCAGCAGCTATTTTTTGGGCACTGAAGCTTTCTTT. Residues: CASSYFLGTEAFF.

This clonotype has ten or more counts. The CDR3 nucleotides are TGTGCCAGCAGTACCTACTTGGGGGCCGGTGAAAAACTGTTTTTT. The encoded protein is CASSTYLGAGEKLFF. J is TRBJ1-4 and V is TRBV6-1; D is possibly TRBD1 (6 bases). The CDR3 sequence is 15 residues long. From germline, CDR1 is MNHNS and CDR2 SASEGT. V lost 5 bases and J lost 7, with 17 bases in between.

This clonotype has a count of ten or more. The CDR3 reads CASSPQVEWGETQYF. CDR3 sequence (DNA): TGTGCCAGCAGCCCCCAAGTGGAATGGGGAGAGACCCAGTACTTC. The chain recombines TRBV11-1 with TRBJ2-5; D gene unclear. V lost 5 bases to trimming and J lost 4 bases, with 17 bases between them. Germline loops: CDR1 SGHAT, CDR2 FQDESV (reference sequence). This CDR3 is built from 15 residues.

This clonotype was counted at least ten times. J is TRBJ1-1 and V is TRBV6-5; D is perhaps TRBD1 (6 bases). Germline V gene data show CDR1 as MNHEY and CDR2 as SVGAGI. The CDR3 runs 11 residues. V lost 8 bases and J lost 11, with 15 bases in between. The chain's CDR3 is CASGSGAPAFF. The CDR3 DNA follows: TGTGCCAGCGGTTCGGGGGCGCCTGCTTTCTTT.

Details on this clonotype: One base away lies a much larger clone, so this may be a sequencing read error. The rearrangement links TRBV6-1 to TRBJ1-5; D is possibly TRBD1 (6 bases). The germline CDR1 and CDR2 sequences are MNHNS and SASEGT. V lost 8 bases and J 2 bases, leaving 16 bases between the germline ends. The CDR3 has 15 residues. CDR3 nucleotide sequence: TGTGCCAGCGGCCCCGGGACATCTGGCAATCAGCCCCAGCATTTT. It yields the protein CASGPGTSGNQPQHF.

Worth noting for this clonotype: Germline and junction disagree at one end, which may indicate a read error. The gene calls are TRBV12-3 or TRBV12-4 and TRBJ2-2; D not certain. CDR3 length equals 11 residues. DNA of the CDR3: TGTGCCAGCCGTTTACCCGGGGAGCTGTTTTTT. Protein: CASRLPGELFF.